A selection of T cell receptor beta chains follows, all from one sample in a study of human T cells and chemical hapten exposure. TCRdb independently ran MiXCR on the RACE reads; one entry per CDR3 protein. The table lists 210,000 or so distinct CDR3 sequences, under 30% of them singletons. This specimen consisted of whole blood, obtained in connection with sensitization to the hapten diphenylcyclopropenone (DPC). These receptors were taken from a woman in her 40s with alopecia areata. Some clones in this sample may be carry-over from other donors' samples. The CDR3 runs from the conserved cysteine through the conserved F or W. A D gene is named only where the DNA matches it firmly. Clone size is given for some rows only: seen once, a few or many times, or a class if the clone is expanded.

size: -; V: TRBV6-2/TRBV6-3; J: TRBJ2-7; D: -; DNA: TGTGCCAGCAGTTACTCGTTCTCCAGGGTCTACGAGCAGTACTTC; CDR3: CASSYSFSRVYEQYF
size: few; V: TRBV5-1; J: TRBJ2-7; D: -; DNA: TGCGCCAGCAGCTTGGGGATGGACGAGCAGTACTTC; CDR3: CASSLGMDEQYF
size: -; V: TRBV24-1; J: TRBJ2-7; D: -; DNA: TGTGCCACCAGTGATTCAGGGTTCTACGAGCAGTACTTC; CDR3: CATSDSGFYEQYF
size: few; V: TRBV28; J: TRBJ2-7; D: -; DNA: TGTGCCAGCATGGGGCCGGGGAGCTCCTACGAGCAGTACTTC; CDR3: CASMGPGSSYEQYF
size: once; V: TRBV2; J: TRBJ2-4; D: -; DNA: TGTGCCAGCAGGATAAGGACGGACCAAAACATTCAGTACTTC; CDR3: CASRIRTDQNIQYF
size: -; V: TRBV29-1; J: TRBJ2-7; D: -; DNA: TGCAGCGCCCAGGGCTCCTACGAGCAGTACTTC; CDR3: CSAQGSYEQYF
size: -; V: TRBV9; J: TRBJ2-1; D: -; DNA: TGTGCCAGCAGCGTAGGATGGGCAGATAGCTCCTACAATGAGCAGTTCTTC; CDR3: CASSVGWADSSYNEQFF
size: many; V: TRBV29-1; J: TRBJ1-1; D: -; DNA: TGCAGCGTTGGGAGCGAGAACACTGAAGCTTTCTTT; CDR3: CSVGSENTEAFF
size: -; V: TRBV5-1; J: TRBJ2-5; D: TRBD1; DNA: TGCGCCAGCAGCTTGTCGGCCCTGACAGGGAAAGAGACCCAGTACTTC; CDR3: CASSLSALTGKETQYF
size: -; V: TRBV7-3; J: TRBJ2-2; D: TRBD1; DNA: TGTGCCAGCAGCCCCCCCGGGGACAGGGCCACCGGGGAGCTGTTTTTT; CDR3: CASSPPGDRATGELFF
size: -; V: TRBV11-2; J: TRBJ2-3; D: -; DNA: TGTGCCAGCAGCTTAGTGCCCAACACAGATACGCAGTATTTT; CDR3: CASSLVPNTDTQYF
size: -; V: TRBV18; J: TRBJ2-5; D: -; DNA: TGTGCCAGCTCACCACGGACCTTCGAGACCCAGTGCTTC; CDR3: CASSPRTFETQCF
size: once; V: TRBV12-3/TRBV12-4; J: TRBJ1-5; D: -; DNA: TGTGCCAGCAGTTTAGCGCCCTTAAGCAATCAGCCCCAGCATTTT; CDR3: CASSLAPLSNQPQHF
size: few; V: TRBV29-1; J: TRBJ2-6; D: -; DNA: TGCAGCGTTGATGGCGGGGCTGGGGCCAACGTCCTGACTTTC; CDR3: CSVDGGAGANVLTF
size: -; V: TRBV7-2; J: TRBJ2-2; D: -; DNA: TGTGCCAGCAGCTTAGCTCCCGAGGCTACCGGGGAGCTGTTTTTT; CDR3: CASSLAPEATGELFF
size: few; V: TRBV12-3/TRBV12-4; J: TRBJ1-3; D: -; DNA: TGTGCCAGCAGTTCCCACGGTGGTGGGTACACCATATATTTT; CDR3: CASSSHGGGYTIYF
size: -; V: TRBV5-1; J: TRBJ2-1; D: TRBD1; DNA: TGCGCCAGCAGCCGGGACAGGGGTTACAATGAGCAGTTCTTC; CDR3: CASSRDRGYNEQFF
size: many; V: TRBV9; J: TRBJ2-1; D: -; DNA: TGTGCCAGCAGCCCCCGGACTAACTACAATGAGCAGTTCTTC; CDR3: CASSPRTNYNEQFF
size: -; V: TRBV6-5; J: TRBJ2-7; D: -; DNA: TGTGCCAGCAGTTACGACCCGACGCGGACCTACGAGCAGTACTTC; CDR3: CASSYDPTRTYEQYF
size: -; V: TRBV6-2/TRBV6-3; J: TRBJ1-5; D: -; DNA: TGTGCCAGCAGTGCACAATCGGGTCCTCCCCAGCATTTT; CDR3: CASSAQSGPPQHF
size: -; V: TRBV9; J: TRBJ2-6; D: -; DNA: TGTGCCAGTCAAGGAGGAGCTACCTCTGGGGCCAACGTCCTGACTTTC; CDR3: CASQGGATSGANVLTF
size: -; V: TRBV7-9; J: TRBJ2-5; D: -; DNA: TGTGCCAGCAGCCGAGCCGAGACGAAGCAAGAGACCCAGTACTTC; CDR3: CASSRAETKQETQYF
size: few; V: TRBV6-5; J: TRBJ1-6; D: TRBD1; DNA: TGTGCCAGCAAGAGAACGGGACAGAAAAATTCACCCCTCCACTTT; CDR3: CASKRTGQKNSPLHF
size: -; V: TRBV4-3; J: TRBJ2-2; D: TRBD1; DNA: TGCGCCAGCAGCCAGACAGGGGGTGCCGGGGAGCTGTTTTTT; CDR3: CASSQTGGAGELFF
size: -; V: TRBV6-2/TRBV6-3; J: TRBJ2-3; D: -; DNA: TGTGCCAGCAGTTACTCTAGTTTCCCGAACACAGATACGCAGTATTTT; CDR3: CASSYSSFPNTDTQYF
size: -; V: TRBV6-1; J: TRBJ1-5; D: -; DNA: TGTGCCAGCAGTGACGTGCACACTAATCAGCCCCAGCATTTT; CDR3: CASSDVHTNQPQHF
size: few; V: TRBV4-2; J: TRBJ2-7; D: -; DNA: TGTGCCAGCAGCCTCCGCGCGGGACAAGCAAACGAGCAGTACTTC; CDR3: CASSLRAGQANEQYF